These 24 T cell receptor beta chains share one sample of origin, sequenced in a study of shared clonotypes between healthy human individuals. The assay was immunoSEQ multiplex PCR, and TCRdb's table has in-frame clones only and misses some. The sample lists over a million clones, 95% to 97% occurring once. Material for sequencing was naive CD4+ T cells sorted from blood. The subset is: CD45RA+ positively selected. These TCRs come from a young man in good health.

The V and J genes are TRBV11-3 and TRBJ2-5; TRBD2 matches at 7 bases. The J call may be incorrect, as the DNA end agrees better with TRBJ2-7. Germline assignment: CDR1 SGHNT and CDR2 YENEEA. The CDR3 loop spans 15 amino acids. The CDR3 loop is CASSPSGARSYEQYF. The CDR3 coding sequence is TGTGCCAGCAGCCCAAGCGGGGCCCGATCCTACGAGCAGTACTTC.

V gene TRBV19 combines with J gene TRBJ2-5, with 7 bases lining up with TRBD1. The CDR3 loop spans 16 amino acids. Germline V gene lookup returns CDR1 LNHDA and CDR2 SQIVND (reference sequence). V lost 9 bases, J lost 0 bases, and 13 bases stayed unmatched. CDR3 sequence reads: CASLRLGQVHQETQYF. Written as DNA, the CDR3 is TGTGCCAGCCTGAGACTCGGACAGGTCCACCAAGAGACCCAGTACTTC.

The rearrangement uses TRBV20-1 and TRBJ2-7; D not certain. This CDR3 region has 11 residues. The V and J ends lost 3 bases and 6 bases respectively, with 9 bases between them. Germline V gene lookup returns CDR1 DFQATT and CDR2 SNEGSKA (reference sequence). CDR3 sequence reads: CSASRVREQYF. The CDR3 region has the DNA TGCAGTGCTAGTCGGGTTCGCGAGCAGTACTTC.

The chain has TRBV6-6 and TRBJ1-1; D may be TRBD1 (6 bases). V was clipped by 6 bases and J by 3 bases, with 14 bases between them. Per the germline V gene, CDR1 is MNHNY and CDR2 is SVGAGI (reference sequence). This CDR3 region has 14 residues. In nucleotides, the CDR3 is TGTGCCAGCAGGCCGACAGGTATTGACACTGAAGCTTTCTTT. Protein product: CASRPTGIDTEAFF.

The rearrangement uses TRBV28 and TRBJ2-3; maybe TRBD1 (5 bases). Germline V gene lookup returns CDR1 MDHEN and CDR2 SYDVKM. V gave up 6 bases and J gave up 1 base, with 11 bases separating them. The CDR3 runs 14 residues. The CDR3 coding sequence is TGTGCCAGCAGATACAGACAGCGCACAGATACGCAGTATTTT. Amino acid sequence: CASRYRQRTDTQYF.

A single count supports this clone. An end of the junction does not agree with germline; a read error may underlie this. V is TRBV20-1 and J is TRBJ2-3; D remains ambiguous. There are 10 residues in the CDR3. Germline assignment: CDR1 DFQATT and CDR2 SNEGSKA (reference sequence). The CDR3 is CSARGTAREF. CDR3 nucleotides: TGCAGTGCTAGAGGAACCGCTCGAGAGTTT.

The chain combines TRBV4-1 with TRBJ2-7; 7 bases are a match to TRBD1. Germline V CDR1 and CDR2: MGHRA, YSYEKL. The ends lost 3 bases at V and 1 base at J; junction bases unmatched: 6. CDR3 size: 15 residues. The CDR3 is CASSQLRDSSYEQYF. CDR3 nucleotide sequence: TGCGCCAGCAGCCAGCTCCGGGACAGTTCCTACGAGCAGTACTTC.

This clone has more than one count but fewer than ten. This chain joins TRBV28 and TRBJ2-2, with D maybe TRBD2 (6 bases). This CDR3 is built from 16 residues. Germline assignment: CDR1 MDHEN and CDR2 SYDVKM. The V end was cut by 4 bases, the J end by 2 bases, with 14 bases between. DNA for the CDR3: TGTGCCAGCAGTTCCCCCTTCGGGAGTAACACCGGGGAGCTGTTTTTT. Translation gives CASSSPFGSNTGELFF.

The chain has TRBV28 and TRBJ2-2; D ambiguous. The CDR3 contains 15 residues. The germline V and J ends were trimmed by 2 bases and 6 bases, with 13 bases remaining between them. Germline V lookup: CDR1 MDHEN, CDR2 SYDVKM. The CDR3 DNA reads TGTGCCAGCAGTTTAATCCTAGGAAGTCCCGGGGAGCTGTTTTTT. As protein: CASSLILGSPGELFF.

The rearrangement joins TRBV19 to TRBJ2-2, with a possible D match to TRBD2 (6 bases). Trimming took off 0 bases at V and 6 bases at J, with 8 bases between the two ends. The CDR3 runs to 14 residues. Germline V gives CDR1 LNHDA, CDR2 SQIVND (reference sequence). CDR3 nucleotide sequence: TGTGCCAGTAGTATAGACCCGGGGGCCGGGGAGCTGTTTTTT. Translation: CASSIDPGAGELFF.

V usage is TRBV4-3 and J usage is TRBJ2-2; D may be TRBD1 (5 bases). The germline gives CDR1 LGHNA, CDR2 YSLEER. There are 16 residues in the CDR3. V was trimmed by 0 bases and J by 5 bases, leaving 13 bases between them. The CDR3 DNA follows: TGCGCCAGCAGCCAAGAGTTGGCAGGGCGGACCGGGGAGCTGTTTTTT. Protein product: CASSQELAGRTGELFF.

This chain links TRBV7-9 with TRBJ2-6; D is unresolved. Germline loops: CDR1 SEHNR, CDR2 FQNEAQ (reference sequence). The V and J ends lost 8 bases and 1 base respectively, with 6 bases between them. This CDR3 region has 13 residues. CDR3 protein: CASLFSGANVLTF. The CDR3 DNA reads as TGTGCCAGCCTCTTTTCTGGGGCCAACGTCCTGACTTTC.

A remark on this clone: At one end the junction does not follow the germline gene, possibly because of a read error. The genes are TRBV9 and TRBJ2-3; 10 positions agree with TRBD2. The CDR3 covers 16 residues. The germline gives CDR1 SGDLS, CDR2 YYNGEE. CDR3: CASSTRGLALTDTQCF. DNA of the CDR3: TGTGCCAGCAGCACAAGGGGACTAGCGCTCACAGATACGCAGTGTTTT.

This chain links TRBV4-1 with TRBJ2-7; 10 bases are shared with TRBD2. The CDR3 is 16 residues long. The J segment lost 2 bases and the V segment lost 0 bases, leaving 4 bases of the junction unmatched. In germline, CDR1 is MGHRA, CDR2 YSYEKL. Here the CDR3 reads CASSQEGGLAPYEQYF. The CDR3 coding sequence is TGCGCCAGCAGCCAAGAAGGGGGACTAGCGCCCTACGAGCAGTACTTC.

V usage is TRBV19 and J usage is TRBJ2-1, with 11 nucleotides matching TRBD2. Germline lookup yields CDR1 LNHDA and CDR2 SQIVND (reference sequence). The V gene end was trimmed by 3 bases and the J gene end by 4 bases; junction bases not matched to a gene: 8. The CDR3 loop spans 17 amino acids. The CDR3 region is CASSILGLAEKYNEQFF. The CDR3 DNA reads as TGTGCCAGTAGTATCCTGGGACTAGCGGAAAAATACAATGAGCAGTTCTTC. Variable domain in full (rest from reference TRBV19 and TRBJ2-1): DGGITQSPKYLFRKEGQNVTLSCEQNLNHDAMYWYRQDPGQGLRLIYYSQIVNDFQKGDIAEGYSVSREKKESFPLTVTSAQKNPTAFYLCASSILGLAEKYNEQFFGPGTRLTVL.

This clone was seen once. Distinct nucleotide sequences in the sample also encode this CDR3. The rearrangement links TRBV18 to TRBJ2-7, with D possibly being TRBD1 (5 bases). Trimming shortened V by 2 bases and J by 2 bases, and 7 bases separated the two germline ends. Germline V gene data show CDR1 as KGHSH and CDR2 as LQKENI. The CDR3 runs 13 residues. DNA for the CDR3: TGTGCCAGCTCACCAAGGACAACCTACGAGCAGTACTTC. This gives the protein CASSPRTTYEQYF.

This chain uses TRBV7-3 with TRBJ2-3; 12 bases line up with TRBD2. The CDR3 loop spans 15 amino acids. Trimming cost V 3 bases and J 7 bases; bases outside gene matches: 5. Germline assignment: CDR1 SGHTA and CDR2 FQGTGA. The CDR3 here is CASSLLGLAGNTQYF. CDR3 nucleotides: TGTGCCAGCAGCTTGCTGGGACTAGCGGGCAATACGCAGTATTTT.

The V gene is TRBV25-1, the J gene TRBJ2-1; 7 nucleotides line up with TRBD2. CDR1 and CDR2 from the germline V gene are MGHDK and SYGVNS. V dropped 2 bases and J dropped 3; count of bases not matched to a gene: 10. This CDR3 comprises 17 residues. The CDR3 is CASSERRASGLYNEQFF. CDR3 DNA sequence: TGTGCCAGCAGTGAACGTAGGGCTAGCGGCCTCTACAATGAGCAGTTCTTC.

The chain employs TRBV5-5 and TRBJ1-2, with a weak D call TRBD1 (5 bases). The CDR3 loop spans 16 amino acids. Trimming removed 0 bases from V and 7 bases from J, with 19 bases in between. From germline, CDR1 is SGHKS and CDR2 YYEKEE (reference sequence). The CDR3 nucleotides are TGTGCCAGCAGCTTGGCCCTCGGGACCTTTAAAGGTGGCTACACCTTC. It encodes CASSLALGTFKGGYTF.

With respect to this clone: The sample has other DNA sequences that encode this CDR3 too. The chain couples TRBV2 to TRBJ2-3; maybe TRBD1 (5 bases). The CDR3 loop spans 12 amino acids. Trimming stripped 11 bases from V and 4 bases from J, with 13 bases between. Germline V gives CDR1 SNHLY, CDR2 FYNNEI. The CDR3 loop reads CASRDRADTQYF. The CDR3 bases are TGTGCCTCCAGGGATCGCGCAGATACGCAGTATTTT.

On this clone itself: Other DNA sequences of this sample code for an identical CDR3. V is TRBV7-2 and J is TRBJ1-1, with D possibly matching TRBD1 (5 bases). Germline-derived CDR1 and CDR2 are SGHTA and FQGNSA. This CDR3 is built from 14 residues. V was trimmed by 1 base and J by 4 bases, leaving 10 bases between them. CDR3 bases: TGTGCCAGCAGCTTAGTGATGGGGGGCACTGAAGCTTTCTTT. Its translation is CASSLVMGGTEAFF. Variable domain in full (rest from reference TRBV7-2 and TRBJ1-1): GAGVSQSPSNKVTEKGKDVELRCDPISGHTALYWYRQSLGQGLEFLIYFQGNSAPDKSGLPSDRFSAERTGGSVSTLTIQRTQQEDSAVYLCASSLVMGGTEAFFGQGTRLTVV.

Points on this clone: Additional DNA sequences in this sample encode the identical CDR3. This chain joins TRBV9 and TRBJ2-5; weak D call: TRBD2 (6 bases). Deletions cut 0 bases from V and 2 bases from J, with 11 bases between. This CDR3 is built from 15 residues. The germline V gene encodes CDR1 SGDLS and CDR2 YYNGEE. The CDR3: CASSVVGSGQETQYF. CDR3 nucleotides: TGTGCCAGCAGCGTAGTAGGTAGCGGACAAGAGACCCAGTACTTC.

The gene calls are TRBV7-7 and TRBJ2-5; 8 bases are shared with TRBD1. From germline, CDR1 is SSHAT and CDR2 FNYEAQ (reference sequence). The trim removed 4 bases at V and 5 bases at J, leaving 9 bases unmatched. The CDR3 has 15 amino acids. In DNA, the CDR3 is TGTGCCAGCAGCTCCCAGGGGGCCGGAGTGGAGACCCAGTACTTC. Translating gives CASSSQGAGVETQYF. The variable domain in full, with the rest retrieved from reference TRBV7-7 and TRBJ2-5, is GAGVSQSPRYKVTKRGQDVTLRCDPISSHATLYWYQQALGQGPEFLTYFNYEAQPDKSGLPSDRFSAERPEGSISTLTIQRTEQRDSAMYRCASSSQGAGVETQYFGPGTRLLVL.

In regard to this clone: This sample also contains other DNA sequences that code for the same CDR3. The V and J genes are TRBV7-2 and TRBJ2-2; no clear D gene. Germline assignment: CDR1 SGHTA and CDR2 FQGNSA. V lost 3 bases to trimming and J lost 3 bases, with 2 bases between them. This CDR3 is built from 12 residues. The CDR3 sequence: CASSLYTGELFF. CDR3 sequence (DNA): TGTGCCAGCAGCTTGTACACCGGGGAGCTGTTTTTT.